One sample yielded the 2 T cell receptor beta chains listed below, sequenced in a study of blood T cell repertoires in COVID-19. TCRdb's copy holds only in-frame clones and misses some; the assay was immunoSEQ multiplex PCR. The sample includes 330,000 or so clones, roughly 90% seen only once; the top ten take just over 1%. Sequenced: PBMCs or T cells enriched from blood (not recorded which). These receptors came from a woman aged 30 to 39 who had been exposed to COVID-19.

This clone was seen a single time. The rearrangement uses TRBV6-5 and TRBJ1-1, with 9 nucleotides matching TRBD1. This CDR3 contains 11 residues. Germline CDR1 MNHEY, CDR2 SVGAGI. J gave up 10 bases and V 8 bases, and 5 bases lay outside the gene matches. The CDR3 region has the DNA TGTGCCAGCGGGGACAGGGTTCCAGCTTTCTTT. The encoded protein is CASGDRVPAFF.

The gene calls are TRBV28 and TRBJ2-7, with D unresolved. This CDR3 has 13 residues. Germline V CDR1 and CDR2: MDHEN, SYDVKM. Between the trimmed V and J ends, which lost 10 bases and 2 bases, there was a span of 15 bases. The CDR3 reads CATSREPTYEQYF. Written as DNA, the CDR3 is TGTGCCACATCACGAGAGCCTACCTACGAGCAGTACTTC.